The subject of this entry is one T cell receptor beta chain. This sample is drawn from a study of blood T cell repertoires in COVID-19. Study context: The origin of the acute and convalescent COVID-19 samples was the United States, Italy and Spain. Sample material is recorded as cDNA or gDNA derived from T cells, B-cell-depleted T cells, or PBMCs.

The CDR3 runs to 12 residues. Deletions cut 6 bases from V and 0 bases from J, with 7 bases between. In the original processing: It was from reference gene primer amplification that nucleated cell counts were estimated. Profiled with immunoSEQ multiplex PCR; TCRdb holds only in-frame clones, not every one. The V and J calls and clone size are taken from that table; D and trimming were inferred from the DNA. Of hundreds of thousands of clones listed, 80% to 90% are singletons. V gene TRBV5-3 combines with J gene TRBJ2-7, with no clear D. TRBV5-3 is marked as an open reading frame, function uncertain. The TCR comes from a woman in her 30s with active or convalescent COVID-19. The sample comprised peripheral blood. For the CDR3, the DNA is TGTGCCAGAAAGGCTAGCTCCTACGAGCAGTACTTC. Its translation: CARKASSYEQYF.